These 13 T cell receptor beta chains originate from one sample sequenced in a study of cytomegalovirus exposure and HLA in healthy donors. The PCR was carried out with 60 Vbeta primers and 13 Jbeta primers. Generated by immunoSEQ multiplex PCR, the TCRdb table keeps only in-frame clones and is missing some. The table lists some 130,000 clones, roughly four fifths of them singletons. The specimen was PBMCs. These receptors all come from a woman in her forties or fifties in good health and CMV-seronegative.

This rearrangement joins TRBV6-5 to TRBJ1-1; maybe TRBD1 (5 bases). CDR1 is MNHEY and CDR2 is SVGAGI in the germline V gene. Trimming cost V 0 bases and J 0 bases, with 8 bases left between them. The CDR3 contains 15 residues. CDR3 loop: CASSYSGLMNTEAFF. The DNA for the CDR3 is TGTGCCAGCAGTTACTCGGGACTGATGAACACTGAAGCTTTCTTT.

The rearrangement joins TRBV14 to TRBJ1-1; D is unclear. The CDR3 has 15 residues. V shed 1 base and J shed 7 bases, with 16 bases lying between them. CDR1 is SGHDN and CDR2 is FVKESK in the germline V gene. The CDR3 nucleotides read TGTGCCAGCAGCCAAGTTCGGGGAGCTGGCGGTGAAGCTTTCTTT. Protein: CASSQVRGAGGEAFF.

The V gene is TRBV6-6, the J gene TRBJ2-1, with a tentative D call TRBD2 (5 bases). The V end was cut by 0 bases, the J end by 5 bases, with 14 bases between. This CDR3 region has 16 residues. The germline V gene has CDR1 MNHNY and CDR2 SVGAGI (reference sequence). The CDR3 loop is CASSYSRVVGDNEQFF. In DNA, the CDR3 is TGTGCCAGCAGTTACTCGAGGGTAGTAGGTGACAATGAGCAGTTCTTC.

The CDR3 sequence: CASSFRSYEQYF. The CDR3 bases are TGTGCCAGCAGTTTCCGCAGTTACGAGCAGTACTTC. This sequence joins TRBV28 and TRBJ2-7; D remains unclear. Between the trimmed V and J ends, which lost 3 bases and 4 bases, there was a span of 7 bases. The CDR3 loop spans 12 amino acids. Looked up from germline, CDR1 is MDHEN and CDR2 is SYDVKM.

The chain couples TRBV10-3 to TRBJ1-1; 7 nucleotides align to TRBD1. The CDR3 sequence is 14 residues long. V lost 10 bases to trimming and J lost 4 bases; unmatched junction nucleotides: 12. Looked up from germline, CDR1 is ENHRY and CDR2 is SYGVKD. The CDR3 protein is CASGTGQSGTEAFF. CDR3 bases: TGTGCCAGTGGTACGGGACAGTCGGGCACTGAAGCTTTCTTT.

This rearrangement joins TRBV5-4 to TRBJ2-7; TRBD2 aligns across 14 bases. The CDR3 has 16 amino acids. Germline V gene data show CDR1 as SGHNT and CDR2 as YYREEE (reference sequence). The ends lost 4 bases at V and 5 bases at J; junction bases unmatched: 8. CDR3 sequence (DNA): TGTGCCAGCAGCCTGGGACTAGCGGGAGAAAGCGACGAGCAGTACTTC. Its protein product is CASSLGLAGESDEQYF.

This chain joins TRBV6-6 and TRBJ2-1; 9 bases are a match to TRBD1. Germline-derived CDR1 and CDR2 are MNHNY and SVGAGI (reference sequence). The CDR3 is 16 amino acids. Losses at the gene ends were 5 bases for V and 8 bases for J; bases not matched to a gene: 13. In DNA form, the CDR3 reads TGTGCCAGCAGTCCGGGACAGGGAGAAGCTTGGGATGAGCAGTTCTTC. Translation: CASSPGQGEAWDEQFF.

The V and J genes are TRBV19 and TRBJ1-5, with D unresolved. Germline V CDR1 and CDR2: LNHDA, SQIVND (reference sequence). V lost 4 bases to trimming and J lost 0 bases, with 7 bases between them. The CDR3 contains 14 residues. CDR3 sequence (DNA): TGTGCCAGTAGTAACGCTAATAGCAATCAGCCCCAGCATTTT. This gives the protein CASSNANSNQPQHF.

CDR3 region: CASSTWDRGVAGELFF. The CDR3 bases are TGTGCCAGTAGTACTTGGGACAGGGGGGTAGCCGGGGAGCTGTTTTTT. The chain is built from TRBV19 and TRBJ2-2; 11 bases align to TRBD1. CDR3 length: 16 residues. Germline V lookup: CDR1 LNHDA, CDR2 SQIVND (reference sequence). V shed 4 bases, J shed 6 bases, and the junction held 7 bases outside the gene matches.

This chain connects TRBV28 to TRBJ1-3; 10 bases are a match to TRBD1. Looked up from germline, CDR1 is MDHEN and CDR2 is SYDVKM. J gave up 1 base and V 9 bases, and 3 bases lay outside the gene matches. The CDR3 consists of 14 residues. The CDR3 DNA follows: TGTGCCAGTGGACAGGGGGGGTCTGGAAACACCATATATTTT. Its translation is CASGQGGSGNTIYF.

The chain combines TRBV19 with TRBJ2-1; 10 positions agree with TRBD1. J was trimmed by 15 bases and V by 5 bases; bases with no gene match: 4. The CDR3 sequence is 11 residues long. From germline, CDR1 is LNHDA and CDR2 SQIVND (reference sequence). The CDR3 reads CASSVGQGLFF. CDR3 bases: TGTGCCAGTAGTGTGGGACAGGGGTTGTTCTTC.

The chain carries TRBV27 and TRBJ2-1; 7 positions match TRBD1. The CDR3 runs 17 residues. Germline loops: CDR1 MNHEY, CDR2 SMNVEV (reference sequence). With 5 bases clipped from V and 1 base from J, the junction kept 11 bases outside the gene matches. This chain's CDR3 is CASSPSPDRESYNEQFF. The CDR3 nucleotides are TGTGCCAGCAGTCCCTCCCCCGACAGGGAGTCCTACAATGAGCAGTTCTTC.

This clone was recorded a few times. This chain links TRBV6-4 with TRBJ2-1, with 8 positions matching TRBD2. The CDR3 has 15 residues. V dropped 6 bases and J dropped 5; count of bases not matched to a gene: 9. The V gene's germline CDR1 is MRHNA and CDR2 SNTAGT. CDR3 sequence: CASSQSSGPHNEQFF. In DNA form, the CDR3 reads TGTGCCAGCAGCCAATCTAGCGGGCCGCACAATGAGCAGTTCTTC.